This entry lists 28 T cell receptor beta chains sequenced from one sample in a study of cytomegalovirus exposure and HLA in healthy donors. PCR employed 60 Vbeta and 13 Jbeta primers. The assay was immunoSEQ multiplex PCR, and TCRdb's table has in-frame clones only and misses some. There are approximately 150,000 clones in the sample; 76% occur only once, and about 3% lies in the top ten. The sequenced sample consisted of PBMCs. These receptors all stem from a male donor in good health and CMV-seronegative.

This clone was counted a single time. This sequence joins TRBV29-1 and TRBJ1-1, with 12 nucleotides matching TRBD1. With 6 bases clipped from V and 0 bases from J, the junction kept 8 bases outside the gene matches. Germline V gene sequence: CDR1 SQVTM, CDR2 ANQGSEA. The CDR3 sequence is 16 residues long. CDR3 DNA sequence: TGCAGCGTCGATGGGACAGGGGGCTTCTTGAACACTGAAGCTTTCTTT. Amino acids: CSVDGTGGFLNTEAFF.

The V and J genes are TRBV7-9 and TRBJ2-1; 12 positions agree with TRBD2. From germline, CDR1 is SEHNR and CDR2 FQNEAQ (reference sequence). This CDR3 comprises 17 residues. J lost 9 bases, V lost 6 bases, and 15 bases had no gene match. The CDR3 DNA reads as TGTGCCAGCAGTTCCGACCTCGGGACTAGCGGGTGGGGTGAGCAGTTCTTC. It encodes CASSSDLGTSGWGEQFF.

This chain links TRBV10-3 with TRBJ2-4, with TRBD1 as a possible D gene (6 bases). The germline CDR1 and CDR2 sequences are ENHRY and SYGVKD. The CDR3 is made up of 15 amino acids. Trimming took off 0 bases at V and 9 bases at J, with 15 bases between the two ends. CDR3: CAISESVQGVGIQYF. The CDR3 region has the DNA TGTGCCATCAGTGAGTCGGTACAGGGAGTTGGCATTCAGTACTTC.

The rearrangement links TRBV29-1 to TRBJ1-4; 9 bases are a match to TRBD1. The V and J ends lost 5 bases and 2 bases, in that order; junction bases with no gene match: 6. Germline CDR1 is SQVTM and CDR2 is ANQGSEA. The length of the CDR3 is 15 residues. In DNA, the CDR3 is TGCAGCGTTCGTACAGGGGGCACGACTAATGAAAAACTGTTTTTT. Amino acids: CSVRTGGTTNEKLFF.

The V and J genes are TRBV10-3 and TRBJ2-6, with a tentative D call TRBD2 (5 bases). The ends were cut back, 5 bases at V and 0 bases at J, with 14 bases in the middle. The germline CDR1 and CDR2 sequences are ENHRY and SYGVKD. This CDR3 has 17 amino acids. The DNA of the CDR3 is TGTGCCATCAGTCCCTCCGGACGGGACTCTGGGGCCAACGTCCTGACTTTC. Its translation: CAISPSGRDSGANVLTF.

The chain uses TRBV4-3 and TRBJ1-4; no reliable D call. The length of the CDR3 is 13 residues. CDR1 is LGHNA and CDR2 is YSLEER in the germline V gene. V lost 2 bases, J lost 7 bases, and 8 bases lay in between. For the CDR3, the DNA is TGCGCCAGCAGCCAACTCCCTAGTGAAAAACTGTTTTTT. It translates to CASSQLPSEKLFF.

V and J are TRBV10-3 and TRBJ1-2; TRBD1 might be the D (6 bases). CDR1 and CDR2 from the germline V gene are ENHRY and SYGVKD. CDR3 length: 14 amino acids. Trimming shortened V by 3 bases and J by 4 bases, and 12 bases separated the two germline ends. CDR3 residues: CAISDLGASYGYTF. CDR3 sequence (DNA): TGTGCCATCAGTGATTTGGGGGCTAGCTATGGCTACACCTTC.

This chain joins TRBV15 and TRBJ2-7; no reliable D call. From germline, CDR1 is LNHNV and CDR2 YYDKDF (reference sequence). The V end lost 0 bases, the J end lost 4 bases, and 10 bases lay between the germline ends. This CDR3 contains 14 residues. CDR3 bases: TGTGCCACCAGCAGAGATCGAGGAGAGTACGAGCAGTACTTC. It is translated as CATSRDRGEYEQYF.

The chain is built from TRBV19 and TRBJ2-1; 11 bases line up with TRBD2. The V gene end was trimmed by 4 bases and the J gene end by 7 bases; junction bases not matched to a gene: 15. The CDR3 covers 18 residues. The V gene's germline CDR1 is LNHDA and CDR2 SQIVND (reference sequence). DNA of the CDR3: TGTGCCAGTAGTACCGCCCGAACTAGCGGGAGCATAACAAATGAGCAGTTCTTC. The encoded protein is CASSTARTSGSITNEQFF.

The chain employs TRBV4-2 and TRBJ2-1; TRBD2 aligns across 11 bases. The CDR3 loop spans 16 amino acids. With 4 bases clipped from V and 10 bases from J, the junction kept 12 bases outside the gene matches. CDR1 is LGHNA, CDR2 YNFKEQ, per germline. CDR3 DNA: TGTGCCAGCAGCCTTTTCCGGGGTAGCGGGGGGGCGGAGCAGTTCTTC. Protein: CASSLFRGSGGAEQFF.

The CDR3 DNA reads as TGTGCCAGCAGCTTAGGGGGGGTCCTTGGTGGCTACACCTTC. Translated: CASSLGGVLGGYTF. This chain uses TRBV11-2 with TRBJ1-2, with a tentative D call TRBD1 (5 bases). V dropped 1 base and J dropped 7 bases, with 13 bases sitting between them. The CDR3 length is 14 residues. CDR1 SGHAT and CDR2 FQNNGV come from the germline V gene.

The V call is TRBV5-4, the J call TRBJ2-1, with D perhaps TRBD2 (5 bases). The germline V gene has CDR1 SGHNT and CDR2 YYREEE (reference sequence). V gave up 4 bases and J gave up 2 bases, with 19 bases separating them. The CDR3 sequence is 17 residues long. This CDR3 reads CASSNILSGRTYNEQFF. CDR3 nucleotide sequence: TGTGCCAGCAGCAATATCCTAAGCGGCAGGACCTACAATGAGCAGTTCTTC.

CDR3 residues: CASRLSASGAGETQYF. The DNA of the CDR3 is TGTGCCAGCAGGTTATCGGCTAGCGGGGCGGGGGAGACCCAGTACTTC. The chain links TRBV7-2 to TRBJ2-5; 9 bases map to TRBD2. CDR1 is SGHTA and CDR2 is FQGNSA in the germline V gene. The trim removed 6 bases at V and 5 bases at J, leaving 13 bases unmatched. The CDR3 contains 16 residues.

The chain couples TRBV27 to TRBJ2-3, with TRBD2 matching 10 bases. Unmatched junction bases numbered 6, after V lost 4 bases and J lost 5 bases. CDR1 and CDR2 (germline): MNHEY, SMNVEV (reference sequence). This CDR3 is 15 amino acids long. In DNA, the CDR3 is TGTGCCAGCAGTTCCCAACTAGCGGGAAAAGATACGCAGTATTTT. It codes for CASSSQLAGKDTQYF.

V gene TRBV27 combines with J gene TRBJ2-2, with 8 bases fitting TRBD2. The germline CDR1 and CDR2 sequences are MNHEY and SMNVEV (reference sequence). V was pared by 5 bases and J by 3 bases, with 11 bases of the junction left unmatched. The CDR3 has 17 amino acids. The CDR3 loop reads CASSLLYEREYTGELFF. DNA of the CDR3: TGTGCCAGCAGTCTCCTCTACGAGCGGGAGTACACCGGGGAGCTGTTTTTT.

This chain joins TRBV9 and TRBJ2-1, with D possibly matching TRBD2 (7 bases). This CDR3 region has 17 residues. Germline CDR1 SGDLS, CDR2 YYNGEE. With 3 bases removed from V and 2 bases from J, the gap between germline ends came to 18 bases. The CDR3 spells CASSAPQQGGTYNEQFF. The DNA of the CDR3 is TGTGCCAGCAGCGCGCCCCAACAGGGAGGGACCTACAATGAGCAGTTCTTC.

This clone was seen a single time. This chain links TRBV2 with TRBJ2-7, with TRBD1 identical over 9 bases. CDR1 is SNHLY, CDR2 FYNNEI, per germline. The CDR3 is 13 residues long. V was clipped by 7 bases and J by 3 bases; unmatched bases: 4. The CDR3 protein is CASTMDRGYEQYF. CDR3 bases: TGTGCCAGCACTATGGACAGGGGCTACGAGCAGTACTTC.

The chain has TRBV21-1 and TRBJ1-1; TRBD1, the table's D call, was not compared with the DNA. TRBV21-1 constitutes a pseudogene. The CDR3 spans 18 residues. The CDR3 nucleotides read TGTGCCAGCAGCTCCCCCGGGACAGGGAGAGGAATGGACACTGAAGCTTTCTTT. Translated: CASSSPGTGRGMDTEAFF.

This clone was picked up one time. V gene TRBV5-1 combines with J gene TRBJ1-5; 7 bases are a match to TRBD1. The V and J ends lost 4 bases and 6 bases, in that order; junction bases with no gene match: 7. The CDR3 is made up of 14 amino acids. Germline CDR1 SGHRS, CDR2 YFSETQ. In DNA, the CDR3 is TGCGCCAGCAGCCCGGGGACAGAACTTCAGCCCCAGCATTTT. Amino acid sequence: CASSPGTELQPQHF. The full variable domain, in which reference TRBV5-1 and TRBJ1-5 provide the parts outside the CDR3, is KAGVTQTPRYLIKTRGQQVTLSCSPISGHRSVSWYQQTPGQGLQFLFEYFSETQRNKGNFPGRFSGRQFSNSRSEMNVSTLELGDSALYLCASSPGTELQPQHFGDGTRLSIL.

As concerns this clone: The CDR3 carries no conserved terminal phenylalanine or tryptophan, so it likely arises from a read error. The chain uses TRBV9 and TRBJ1-2, with D unresolved. V was pared by 6 bases and J by 8 bases, with 11 bases between. Germline values: CDR1 SGDLS, CDR2 YYNGEE. The length of the CDR3 is 11 residues. Here the CDR3 DNA reads TGTGCCAGCATGGGCCCTCAGGGCTACACCCTC. Protein product: CASMGPQGYTL.

Here the CDR3 reads CASSRGGGKTDTQYF. CDR3 DNA: TGTGCCAGCAGCCGGGGGGGCGGGAAGACAGATACGCAGTATTTT. This sequence joins TRBV28 and TRBJ2-3; the match to TRBD2 covers 8 bases. J gave up 3 bases and V 6 bases, and 8 bases lay outside the gene matches. Looked up from germline, CDR1 is MDHEN and CDR2 is SYDVKM. The CDR3 extends over 15 amino acids.

The genes are TRBV5-1 and TRBJ2-5; a possible D gene is TRBD2 (6 bases). The DNA end favors TRBJ2-7, so the J call may be wrong. This CDR3 comprises 14 residues. Germline values: CDR1 SGHRS, CDR2 YFSETQ. The CDR3 bases are TGCGCCAGCAGCTCGGGGGATGGTATCCACGAGCAGTACTTC. Its protein product is CASSSGDGIHEQYF.

The chain couples TRBV11-3 to TRBJ2-7; D not resolved. Germline-derived CDR1 and CDR2 are SGHNT and YENEEA. The CDR3 is made up of 18 amino acids. Trimming left V 3 bases short and J 0 bases short, with 21 bases between. CDR3 sequence reads: CASSFPTLSKKISYEQYF. Here the CDR3 DNA reads TGTGCCAGCAGCTTTCCGACATTATCGAAGAAGATCTCCTACGAGCAGTACTTC.

This clone was seen once. This chain links TRBV6-5 with TRBJ1-1; D might be TRBD1 (5 bases). V was cut by 6 bases and J by 4 bases, with 6 bases left in between. The germline V gene encodes CDR1 MNHEY and CDR2 SVGAGI. The CDR3 spans 11 residues. The CDR3 region is CASRGATEAFF. In DNA form, the CDR3 reads TGTGCCAGCAGAGGGGCCACTGAAGCTTTCTTT.

V and J are TRBV4-2 and TRBJ1-1, with D unclear. Looked up from germline, CDR1 is LGHNA and CDR2 is YNFKEQ. Trimming pared 0 bases from V and 3 bases from J, leaving 8 bases between. The CDR3 is 14 amino acids. CDR3 residues: CASSQESRDTEAFF. In nucleotides, the CDR3 is TGTGCCAGCAGCCAAGAAAGTCGGGACACTGAAGCTTTCTTT.

This clone was seen more than once but under ten times. J is TRBJ1-3 and V is TRBV9; TRBD1 might be the D (5 bases). The CDR3 consists of 18 residues. V was pared by 4 bases and J by 0 bases, with 20 bases between. Germline V gene data show CDR1 as SGDLS and CDR2 as YYNGEE. The CDR3 bases are TGTGCCAGCAGCTCCCCCGGCGGGGGTCGCTTCTCTGGAAACACCATATATTTT. Amino acids: CASSSPGGGRFSGNTIYF.

The chain recombines TRBV4-1 with TRBJ2-3; a weak D match, TRBD2 (6 bases). The V gene's germline CDR1 is MGHRA and CDR2 YSYEKL. The CDR3 sequence is 16 residues long. Trimming removed 1 base from V and 4 bases from J, with 15 bases in between. As DNA, the CDR3 is TGCGCCAGCAGCCAAGTTTCGGCGGGGTTGTCAGATACGCAGTATTTT. Translating gives CASSQVSAGLSDTQYF.

This clone was picked up a small number of times. V gene TRBV5-1 combines with J gene TRBJ1-4, with a weak D call TRBD1 (5 bases). The germline V gene encodes CDR1 SGHRS and CDR2 YFSETQ. CDR3 size: 14 residues. V was cut by 1 base and J by 14 bases, with 18 bases left in between. In DNA form, the CDR3 reads TGCGCCAGCAGCTTGAATGGGCAGGGCCCTTGGCTGTTTTTT. Protein product: CASSLNGQGPWLFF.